The subject of this entry is one T cell receptor beta chain. Its cognate antigen is unknown. Repertoires were generated with immunoSEQ multiplex PCR, while TCRdb's copy carries only in-frame clones and drops some. The sample has 90,000 to 150,000 clones; about 86% are singletons. This CDR3 comprises 15 residues. Germline CDR1 and CDR2: SGHRS and YFSETQ. V lost 0 bases to trimming and J lost 5 bases; unmatched junction nucleotides: 5. This record belongs to a study of T cell responses to AZD1222 COVID-19 vaccine. Study-wide results and caveats: Clonal diversity was possibly underestimated, and the donors were mostly white British, with more females. Repertoire samples came only from after the peak T cell response. Within unmutated variant regions lay the reported targets of nearly half of spike-specific TCRs.

The sequence came from an adult in good health. Sequencing was performed on peripheral blood, taken on day 0 of AZD1222 vaccination. This chain uses TRBV5-1 with TRBJ2-1; 7 bases match TRBD2. CDR3 sequence reads: CASSLDGRPNNEQFF. The CDR3 DNA reads as TGCGCCAGCAGCTTGGACGGGAGGCCTAACAATGAGCAGTTCTTC.